Following are 25 T cell receptor beta chains from one sample sequenced in a study of T-cell memory formation after mild COVID-19. TCRdb processed the 5' RACE reads anew with MiXCR; each CDR3 protein has one entry. The table records more than 250,000 distinct CDR3 sequences, 15% to 20% of them present only once. Sequenced input: PBMCs or a T cell subset sorted from them (not recorded which). The receptors shown here come from a man aged 18 to 29 who had mild COVID-19 (a few samples of this study predate the infection). Cell type and time point are not known.

This clonotype was picked up a small number of times. The chain is built from TRBV2 and TRBJ2-7; a possible D gene is TRBD2 (5 bases). Germline V gene sequence: CDR1 SNHLY, CDR2 FYNNEI. The CDR3 contains 11 residues. Trimming removed 8 bases at V and 4 bases at J, with 9 bases between. CDR3 coding DNA: TGTGCCAGCGGGCTAGCTTACGAGCAGTACGTC. Translation gives CASGLAYEQYV.

The V call is TRBV25-1, the J call TRBJ2-7, with a tentative D call TRBD2 (6 bases). This CDR3 has 14 residues. Germline lookup yields CDR1 MGHDK and CDR2 SYGVNS. The V end was cut by 2 bases, the J end by 2 bases, with 10 bases between. This CDR3 reads CASSEARGPYEQYF. In DNA form, the CDR3 reads TGTGCCAGCAGTGAAGCGCGGGGACCCTACGAGCAGTACTTC.

The table lists this clonotype with a count of one. V gene TRBV6-2 or TRBV6-3 combines with J gene TRBJ1-5, with TRBD1 matching over 7 bases. Losses at the gene ends were 7 bases for V and 3 bases for J; bases not matched to a gene: 6. Germline CDR1 reads MNHEY; CDR2 reads SVGEGT. This CDR3 spans 14 amino acids. DNA for the CDR3: TGTGCCAGCACCCAACAGGGGATCAATCAGCCCCAGCATTTT. Protein sequence: CASTQQGINQPQHF.

This clonotype was seen only once. Compared with germline, one end of the junction differs, possibly owing to a read error. This chain uses TRBV7-9 with TRBJ2-7, with a weak D call TRBD1 (6 bases). The CDR3 is made up of 14 amino acids. From germline, CDR1 is SEHNR and CDR2 FQNEAQ (reference sequence). The CDR3 protein is CANSLKDSSYEQYF. DNA of the CDR3: TGTGCCAACAGCTTAAAGGACAGCTCCTACGAGCAGTACTTC.

This clonotype showed up just a few times. The rearrangement joins TRBV12-3 or TRBV12-4 to TRBJ2-5; a weak D match, TRBD1 (6 bases). CDR3 size: 15 residues. V lost 4 bases and J 0 bases, leaving 12 bases between the germline ends. Here the CDR3 reads CASSWRWTDQETQYF. The CDR3 nucleotides read TGTGCCAGCAGTTGGAGGTGGACAGACCAAGAGACCCAGTACTTC.

This clonotype was counted between two and nine times. The chain has TRBV6-5 and TRBJ2-1; tentative D call: TRBD1 (5 bases). The CDR3 consists of 15 residues. Germline V gene data show CDR1 as MNHEY and CDR2 as SVGAGI. Trimming shortened V by 5 bases and J by 0 bases, and 11 bases separated the two germline ends. This CDR3 reads CASSPGHSSYNEQFF. The CDR3 bases are TGTGCCAGCAGTCCCGGACATAGCTCCTACAATGAGCAGTTCTTC.

In this sample, this clonotype turned up a few times. V usage is TRBV20-1 and J usage is TRBJ2-6; D call uncertain. The CDR3 consists of 15 residues. From germline, CDR1 is DFQATT and CDR2 SNEGSKA (reference sequence). V was trimmed by 0 bases and J by 2 bases, leaving 8 bases between them. CDR3 loop: CSARDRETGANVLTF. CDR3 DNA: TGCAGTGCTAGAGATCGAGAGACTGGGGCCAACGTCCTGACTTTC.

The chain employs TRBV20-1 and TRBJ2-7, with TRBD1 matching over 9 bases. CDR3 length equals 14 residues. Germline CDR1 reads DFQATT; CDR2 reads SNEGSKA (reference sequence). V lost 5 bases, J lost 2 bases, and 7 bases stayed unmatched. The CDR3 bases are TGCAGTGCTGACACCGGGACAGGGACCTACGAGCAGTACTTC. It codes for CSADTGTGTYEQYF.

The rearrangement joins TRBV9 to TRBJ1-2; D is unclear. This CDR3 is 12 amino acids long. Germline V gene data show CDR1 as SGDLS and CDR2 as YYNGEE. Trimming cost V 3 bases and J 8 bases, with 11 bases left between them. The CDR3 sequence: CASSARNRGYTF. In DNA form, the CDR3 reads TGTGCCAGCAGCGCCAGGAACAGAGGCTACACCTTC.

This clonotype was detected many times. This chain joins TRBV7-9 and TRBJ2-7; 7 bases are shared with TRBD2. CDR1 and CDR2 from the germline V gene are SEHNR and FQNEAQ (reference sequence). Losses at the gene ends were 5 bases for V and 3 bases for J; bases not matched to a gene: 7. The CDR3 length is 14 residues. The CDR3 nucleotides read TGTGCCAGCAGCCGTGGGGGGGGACTCTACGAGCAGTACTTC. Protein: CASSRGGGLYEQYF.

V is TRBV11-2 and J is TRBJ1-6; 9 nucleotides agree with TRBD1. CDR1 and CDR2 (germline): SGHAT, FQNNGV. With 5 bases clipped from V and 12 bases from J, the junction kept 11 bases outside the gene matches. This CDR3 spans 15 amino acids. This CDR3 is CASSQDRGRFLPLHF. The CDR3 DNA sequence: TGTGCCAGCAGCCAGGACAGGGGCCGCTTTTTACCCCTCCACTTT.

This clonotype was recorded many times. The CDR3 DNA follows: TGTGCCAGCAGTTTCCCTGAGGGGACAGGGGGCTACGAGCAGTACTTC. Amino acid sequence: CASSFPEGTGGYEQYF. The V gene is TRBV12-3 or TRBV12-4, the J gene TRBJ2-7; 11 bases map to TRBD1. The ends lost 3 bases at V and 3 bases at J; junction bases unmatched: 7. This CDR3 has 16 amino acids.

The gene calls are TRBV7-9 and TRBJ2-2, with D perhaps given as TRBD1 or TRBD2 (6 bases each). The V end was cut by 5 bases, the J end by 3 bases, with 16 bases between. CDR3 size: 16 residues. Germline V lookup: CDR1 SEHNR, CDR2 FQNEAQ (reference sequence). The CDR3 nucleotides are TGTGCCAGCAGCCGGGTGGCAGGGGACTACACCGGGGAGCTGTTTTTT. This encodes CASSRVAGDYTGELFF. Full variable domain (rest looked up from reference TRBV7-9 and TRBJ2-2): DTGVSQNPRHKITKRGQNVTFRCDPISEHNRLYWYRQTLGQGPEFLTYFQNEAQLEKSRLLSDRFSAERPKGSFSTLEIQRTEQGDSAMYLCASSRVAGDYTGELFFGEGSRLTVL.

This clonotype has a count of ten or more. The chain combines TRBV5-1 with TRBJ2-1, with 7 bases that match TRBD1. The CDR3 extends over 14 amino acids. V was pared by 4 bases and J by 3 bases, with 4 bases of the junction left unmatched. Germline V lookup: CDR1 SGHRS, CDR2 YFSETQ. CDR3 in DNA: TGCGCCAGCAGCCCCGGACAGGTCTACAATGAGCAGTTCTTC. It translates to CASSPGQVYNEQFF.

This clonotype was detected only a few times. The gene calls are TRBV4-2 and TRBJ2-3; 9 positions match TRBD2. The CDR3 loop spans 16 amino acids. Looked up from germline, CDR1 is LGHNA and CDR2 is YNFKEQ. V shed 2 bases, J shed 5 bases, and the junction held 8 bases outside the gene matches. CDR3 amino acids: CASSQRAGGSGDTQYF. The DNA of the CDR3 is TGTGCCAGCAGCCAAAGAGCGGGGGGCAGCGGAGATACGCAGTATTTT.

This clonotype was observed a few times. This chain uses TRBV14 with TRBJ1-1; D gene ambiguous. CDR1 is SGHDN, CDR2 FVKESK, per germline. There are 14 residues in the CDR3. Trimming shortened V by 1 base and J by 2 bases, and 8 bases separated the two germline ends. CDR3 residues: CASSQVLRNTEAFF. The CDR3 region has the DNA TGTGCCAGCAGCCAAGTGCTCAGAAACACTGAAGCTTTCTTT.

This clonotype has more than one count but fewer than ten. The V and J genes are TRBV3-1 and TRBJ2-3; 8 bases are shared with TRBD2. Germline trimming cut 4 bases from V and 6 bases from J; bases unmatched to any gene: 15. The CDR3 has 17 amino acids. Looked up from germline, CDR1 is LGHDT and CDR2 is YNNKEL (reference sequence). DNA of the CDR3: TGTGCCAGCAGCCCCCCAGGCGTAGCGGGGTCCTTGGATACGCAGTATTTT. It translates to CASSPPGVAGSLDTQYF.

This clonotype was seen repeatedly, ten times or more. The chain carries TRBV12-3 or TRBV12-4 and TRBJ2-5; D is undetermined. This CDR3 contains 13 residues. With 4 bases removed from V and 5 bases from J, the gap between germline ends came to 11 bases. The CDR3 region is CASSSTGRETQYF. CDR3 nucleotide sequence: TGTGCCAGCAGTTCCACGGGCCGGGAGACCCAGTACTTC.

A few counts support this clonotype. The V gene is TRBV24-1, the J gene TRBJ2-3, with 7 bases fitting TRBD1. CDR3 length: 13 amino acids. The junction had 2 bases not matched to a gene; V was cut back by 9 bases and J by 0 bases. Germline V CDR1 and CDR2: KGHDR, SFDVKD. CDR3 sequence reads: CATGDSSTDTQYF. The CDR3 coding sequence is TGTGCCACCGGGGACAGTAGCACAGATACGCAGTATTTT.

The rearrangement joins TRBV5-8 to TRBJ2-3; D not certain. CDR1 is SGHTS, CDR2 YDEGEE, per germline. Trimming left V 5 bases short and J 3 bases short, with 10 bases between. The CDR3 has 13 amino acids. As DNA, the CDR3 is TGTGCCAGCAGTCTGAGGTATACAGATACGCAGTATTTT. Its protein is CASSLRYTDTQYF.

This chain connects TRBV4-3 to TRBJ1-6; tentatively, D is TRBD1 (6 bases). The CDR3 length is 15 residues. V lost 0 bases, J lost 9 bases, and 12 bases lay in between. The germline V gene encodes CDR1 LGHNA and CDR2 YSLEER. The CDR3 DNA reads TGCGCCAGCAGCCAAGATTGGTCAGGGGTTTCACCCCTCCACTTT. This encodes CASSQDWSGVSPLHF.

The chain combines TRBV2 with TRBJ2-2; possibly TRBD2 for D (5 bases). The V end was cut by 5 bases, the J end by 2 bases, with 12 bases between. This CDR3 is 15 amino acids long. The germline CDR1 and CDR2 sequences are SNHLY and FYNNEI. The CDR3 DNA reads as TGTGCCAGCAGTCCCCTGAGGGAAAACACCGGGGAGCTGTTTTTT. As protein: CASSPLRENTGELFF.

The rearrangement links TRBV29-1 to TRBJ2-7; maybe TRBD1 (6 bases). In germline, CDR1 is SQVTM, CDR2 ANQGSEA. The CDR3 covers 11 residues. The V gene lost 4 bases and the J gene lost 5 bases, with 9 bases spanning the gap. CDR3 nucleotides: TGCAGCGTTGGGGCAGGGGACGAGCAGTACTTC. It encodes CSVGAGDEQYF.

In this sample, this clonotype turned up a few times. The genes are TRBV9 and TRBJ2-5, with D maybe TRBD1 (6 bases). V was shortened by 0 bases and J by 1 base, with 7 bases between the two germline ends. Per the germline V gene, CDR1 is SGDLS and CDR2 is YYNGEE. CDR3 length: 14 amino acids. For the CDR3, the DNA is TGTGCCAGCAGCGTAGGGGGGCTCCAAGAGACCCAGTACTTC. Translating it yields CASSVGGLQETQYF.

The rearrangement links TRBV10-3 to TRBJ1-2; 8 nucleotides agree with TRBD1. This CDR3 spans 14 amino acids. The ends lost 7 bases at V and 3 bases at J; junction bases unmatched: 7. Germline V lookup: CDR1 ENHRY, CDR2 SYGVKD. The CDR3 DNA reads TGTGCCATCATGGGACAGGCGAAGGACTATGGCTACACCTTC. It codes for CAIMGQAKDYGYTF.